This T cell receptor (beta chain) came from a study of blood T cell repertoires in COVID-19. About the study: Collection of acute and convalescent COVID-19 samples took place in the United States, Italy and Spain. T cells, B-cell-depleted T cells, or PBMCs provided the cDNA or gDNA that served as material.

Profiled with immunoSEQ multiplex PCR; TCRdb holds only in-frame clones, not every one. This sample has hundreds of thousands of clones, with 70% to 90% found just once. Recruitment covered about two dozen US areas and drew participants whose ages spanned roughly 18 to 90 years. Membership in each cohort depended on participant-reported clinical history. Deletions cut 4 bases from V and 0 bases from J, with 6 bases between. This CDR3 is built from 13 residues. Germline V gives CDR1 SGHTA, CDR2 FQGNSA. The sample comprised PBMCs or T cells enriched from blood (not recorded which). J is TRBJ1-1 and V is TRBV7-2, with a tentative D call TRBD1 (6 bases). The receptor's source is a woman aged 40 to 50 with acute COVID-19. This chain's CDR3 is CASSWTVNTEAFF. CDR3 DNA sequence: TGTGCCAGCAGCTGGACAGTGAACACTGAAGCTTTCTTT.